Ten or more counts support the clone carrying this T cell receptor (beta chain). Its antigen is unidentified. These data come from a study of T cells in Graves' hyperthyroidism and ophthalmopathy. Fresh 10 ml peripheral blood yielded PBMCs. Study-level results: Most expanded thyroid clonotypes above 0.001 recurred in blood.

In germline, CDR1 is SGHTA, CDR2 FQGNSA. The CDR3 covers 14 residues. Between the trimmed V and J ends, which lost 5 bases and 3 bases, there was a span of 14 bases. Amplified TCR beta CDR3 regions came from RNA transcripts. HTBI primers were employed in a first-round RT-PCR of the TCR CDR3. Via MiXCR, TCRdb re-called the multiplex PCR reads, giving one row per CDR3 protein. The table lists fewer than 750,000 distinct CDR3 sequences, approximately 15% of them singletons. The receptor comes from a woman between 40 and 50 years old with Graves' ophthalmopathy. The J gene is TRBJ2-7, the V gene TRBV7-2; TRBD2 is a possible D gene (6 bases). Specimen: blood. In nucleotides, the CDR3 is TGTGCCAGCAGCGGCGGCTTCGGGAGCTACGAGCAGTACTTC. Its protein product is CASSGGFGSYEQYF.